Sequencing of this T cell receptor (beta chain) was carried out in a study of T-cell memory formation after mild COVID-19. Study-level information: TCR clusters were mostly confined to one donor each.

Trimming stripped 4 bases from V and 11 bases from J, with 14 bases between. Germline V gene data show CDR1 as ENHRY and CDR2 as SYGVKD. CDR3 length: 12 residues. Study results and limitations: The second-wave clones peaking on day 37 were not confirmed as SARS-CoV-2-specific. CD4+ clones that contracted lay mainly in CM and EM; CD8+ ones lay in EMRA.

TCRdb re-called the 5' RACE reads through MiXCR, storing one row per CDR3 protein. The data contain 140,000 or so distinct CDR3 sequences, 15% to 20% of them singletons. In the case of this clonotype: Its target is not known.

The chain employs TRBV10-3 and TRBJ1-1; D may be TRBD1 (5 bases). This TCR was recovered from an adult woman who had mild COVID-19 (a few samples of this study predate the infection). Cell type and time point are not known. Sequencing input: PBMCs or a T cell subset sorted from them (not recorded which). CDR3 nucleotides: TGTGCCATCAGTGCAGACAGCGCTGGGGCTTTCTTT. This gives the protein CAISADSAGAFF.